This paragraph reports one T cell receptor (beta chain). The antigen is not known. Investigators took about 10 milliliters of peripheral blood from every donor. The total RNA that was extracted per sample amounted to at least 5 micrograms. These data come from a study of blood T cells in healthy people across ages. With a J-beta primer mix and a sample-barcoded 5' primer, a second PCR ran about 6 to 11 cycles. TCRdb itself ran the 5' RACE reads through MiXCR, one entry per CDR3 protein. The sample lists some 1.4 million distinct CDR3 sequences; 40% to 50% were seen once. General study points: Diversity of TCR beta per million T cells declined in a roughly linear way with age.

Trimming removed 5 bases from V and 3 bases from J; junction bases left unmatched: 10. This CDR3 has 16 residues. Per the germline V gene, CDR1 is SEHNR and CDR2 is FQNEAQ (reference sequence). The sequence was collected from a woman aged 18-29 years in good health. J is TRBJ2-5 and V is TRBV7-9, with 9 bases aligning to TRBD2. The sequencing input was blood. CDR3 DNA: TGTGCCAGCAGCCCTGGGAACCTAGCGGGGAAAGAGACCCAGTACTTC. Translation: CASSPGNLAGKETQYF.